The clone carrying this T cell receptor (beta chain) has a single count. The data derive from a study of T cell repertoires in cytomegalovirus infection. Background on the study: From public TCR beta signatures came an indication of both CMV infection and matching HLA type.

Between the trimmed V and J ends, which lost 8 bases and 8 bases, there was a span of 12 bases. The CDR3 length is 12 residues. Germline V gives CDR1 MNHEY, CDR2 SMNVEV (reference sequence). MiXCR, applied by TCRdb to the reads, yields one record per CDR3 protein. The sample yields about 440,000 distinct CDR3 sequences, approximately 31% seen once. What was sequenced was PBMCs. The sequence came from a human donor in good health (CMV status not recorded). Some clones in this sample may be carry-over from other donors' samples. This chain uses TRBV27 with TRBJ1-4; D ambiguous. CDR3 sequence: CASGRPGEKLFF. The CDR3 nucleotides are TGTGCCAGCGGGAGGCCGGGGGAAAAACTGTTTTTT.